These 7 T cell receptor beta chains came from one sample sequenced in a study of T cells in localized non-small cell lung cancer. TCRdb keeps only in-frame clones here, not all; method: immunoSEQ multiplex PCR. The data contain roughly 29,000 clones, around 82% of them seen just once; the ten biggest clones take up 4% to 5.5%. The sample was peripheral blood mononuclear cells, taken before any cancer treatment. The receptors stem from a man aged 35 to 69 with stage III lung adenocarcinoma.

This clone was observed a handful of times. The chain combines TRBV6-5 with TRBJ1-5, with D possibly TRBD1 on 6 matching bases. V dropped 9 bases and J dropped 4 bases, with 13 bases sitting between them. Germline V gene lookup returns CDR1 MNHEY and CDR2 SVGAGI. The CDR3 spans 13 residues. Here the CDR3 DNA reads TGTGCCAGTAAACAGGGCCCTAATCAGCCCCAGCATTTT. Its protein product is CASKQGPNQPQHF.

The CDR3 region has the DNA TGTGCCAGCAGTAGCGGGAGGGGCACAGATACGCAGTATTTT. Translation: CASSSGRGTDTQYF. V gene TRBV5-5 combines with J gene TRBJ2-3, with TRBD2 identical over 11 bases. The germline V gene encodes CDR1 SGHKS and CDR2 YYEKEE (reference sequence). The CDR3 has 14 amino acids. The V and J ends lost 5 bases and 1 base, in that order; junction bases with no gene match: 0.

A single count supports this clone. The rearrangement joins TRBV6-6 to TRBJ1-2; no firm D call. The CDR3 is made up of 13 amino acids. With 6 bases removed from V and 3 bases from J, the gap between germline ends came to 11 bases. Germline lookup yields CDR1 MNHNY and CDR2 SVGAGI (reference sequence). This chain's CDR3 is CASRSGRDYGYTF. The CDR3 DNA sequence: TGTGCCAGCAGAAGTGGTAGGGACTATGGCTACACCTTC.

The chain couples TRBV18 to TRBJ1-1; tentative D call: TRBD1 (6 bases). V was clipped by 5 bases and J by 2 bases, with 9 bases between them. CDR1 is KGHSH, CDR2 LQKENI, per germline. The CDR3 has 13 amino acids. The CDR3 DNA sequence: TGTGCCAGCTCAAGCGGGGGCAACACTGAAGCTTTCTTT. It encodes CASSSGGNTEAFF.

CDR3 region: CASGPGSGANVLTF. The DNA for the CDR3 is TGTGCCAGCGGGCCTGGGTCGGGGGCCAACGTCCTGACTTTC. The chain combines TRBV2 with TRBJ2-6, with D hard to call. This CDR3 contains 14 residues. The germline gives CDR1 SNHLY, CDR2 FYNNEI. Trimming shortened V by 8 bases and J by 4 bases, and 12 bases separated the two germline ends. Based on the CDR3 plus reference TRBV2 and TRBJ2-6, the full variable domain is EPEVTQTPSHQVTQMGQEVILRCVPISNHLYFYWYRQILGQKVEFLVSFYNNEISEKSEIFDDQFSVERPDGSNFTLKIRSTKLEDSAMYFCASGPGSGANVLTFGAGSRLTVL.

This sequence joins TRBV2 and TRBJ2-2, with 10 bases matching TRBD1. Germline V CDR1 and CDR2: SNHLY, FYNNEI. Germline trimming cut 5 bases from V and 9 bases from J; bases unmatched to any gene: 3. The CDR3 covers 13 residues. As DNA, the CDR3 is TGTGCCAGCAGTCGGGACAGGGGCAGGGAGCTGTTTTTT. The encoded protein is CASSRDRGRELFF.

The chain combines TRBV7-8 with TRBJ2-3; D uncertain. In germline, CDR1 is SGHVS, CDR2 FQNEAQ. This CDR3 has 17 amino acids. The germline V and J ends were trimmed by 0 bases and 1 base, with 14 bases remaining between them. DNA for the CDR3: TGTGCCAGCAGCTTAGCGGCCCTATCTCGGGGCACAGATACGCAGTATTTT. Amino acid sequence: CASSLAALSRGTDTQYF.